The present T cell receptor beta chain was sequenced within a study of T-cell memory formation after mild COVID-19. MiXCR, applied by TCRdb to the 5' RACE reads, yields one record per CDR3 protein. The data hold 380,000 or so distinct CDR3 sequences, with around 15% observed a single time. The study's findings and limits: Contracting clones, day 15 to 85, had balanced CD4/CD8, and later expanders favored CD4+. The main location of contracting CD4+ clones was CM and EM, and that of contracting CD8+ clones was EMRA.

The table lists this clonotype with a few counts. What it recognizes is unknown. V lost 8 bases to trimming and J lost 6 bases, with 11 bases between them. The CDR3 runs to 11 residues. This chain connects TRBV12-3 or TRBV12-4 to TRBJ2-7; either TRBD1 or TRBD2 may supply D (5 bases each). The sequence came from a man younger than 35 who had mild COVID-19 (a few samples of this study predate the infection). Cell type and time point are not known. Sequences were obtained from PBMCs or a T cell subset sorted from them (not recorded which). The CDR3 coding sequence is TGTGCCAGCGCATCGAGGGGCGAGCAGTACTTC. Its translation: CASASRGEQYF.